The clone carrying this TCR beta chain has a single count. TCRdb's table, derived via immunoSEQ multiplex PCR, lists solely in-frame clones and lacks some. The top ten clones hold about 3.4% of a sample with 35,000 to 40,000 clones, under 85% of them seen once. CDR1 MGHDK and CDR2 SYGVNS come from the germline V gene. J gave up 7 bases and V 2 bases, and 7 bases lay outside the gene matches. The CDR3 covers 14 residues. The data are from a study of somatic mutations in cytotoxic T cells in rheumatoid arthritis. The sequence came from a middle-aged man in good health. The sample comprised CD8+ T cells sorted from blood. The rearrangement uses TRBV25-1 and TRBJ1-1, with 7 bases lining up with TRBD1. The DNA of the CDR3 is TGTGCCAGCAGTGAAAACAGGGGAATCGGTGAAGCTTTCTTT. It encodes CASSENRGIGEAFF.